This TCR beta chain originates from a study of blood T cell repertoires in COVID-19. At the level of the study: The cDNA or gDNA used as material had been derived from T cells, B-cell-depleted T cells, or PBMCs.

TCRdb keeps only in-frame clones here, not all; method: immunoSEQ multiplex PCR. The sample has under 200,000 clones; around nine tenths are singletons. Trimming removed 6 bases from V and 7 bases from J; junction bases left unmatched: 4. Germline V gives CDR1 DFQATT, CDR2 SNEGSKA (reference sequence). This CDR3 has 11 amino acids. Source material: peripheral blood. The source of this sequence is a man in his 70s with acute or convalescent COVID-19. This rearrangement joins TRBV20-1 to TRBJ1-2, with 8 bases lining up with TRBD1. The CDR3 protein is CSAQGAVGYTF. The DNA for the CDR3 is TGCAGTGCGCAGGGGGCGGTTGGCTACACCTTC.